These 20 T cell receptor beta chains originate from one sample sequenced in a study of T cell responses to AZD1222 COVID-19 vaccine. Using immunoSEQ multiplex PCR, the repertoire was profiled, and TCRdb retains in-frame clones only, with some absent. The profile shows some 150,000 clones, 88% of them singletons. The source was peripheral blood, collected on day 0 of AZD1222 vaccination. The receptors come from an adult in good health.

The chain combines TRBV10-3 with TRBJ1-1; 7 nucleotides line up with TRBD1. With 0 bases clipped from V and 5 bases from J, the junction kept 12 bases outside the gene matches. The CDR3 runs to 17 residues. Germline loops: CDR1 ENHRY, CDR2 SYGVKD. Written as DNA, the CDR3 is TGTGCCATCAGTGAGTCCGGGGTAACAGGGGATAATACTGAAGCTTTCTTT. Translating it yields CAISESGVTGDNTEAFF.

The chain recombines TRBV19 with TRBJ1-4, with D possibly TRBD1 on 6 matching bases. Germline values: CDR1 LNHDA, CDR2 SQIVND (reference sequence). The CDR3 sequence is 15 residues long. V was shortened by 6 bases and J by 8 bases, with 19 bases between the two germline ends. In nucleotides, the CDR3 is TGTGCCAGTAGGGGTTCGTGGCCCCAGGGGGAAAAACTGTTTTTT. This translates into CASRGSWPQGEKLFF.

Only one count was recorded for this clone. The CDR3, as DNA: TGTGCCAGCAGCTTATCGGGGTCACGGGGGGAGCAGTTCTTC. Its protein product is CASSLSGSRGEQFF. The gene calls are TRBV11-2 and TRBJ2-1, with D perhaps TRBD2 (6 bases). V shed 2 bases and J shed 10 bases, with 15 bases lying between them. The germline V gene encodes CDR1 SGHAT and CDR2 FQNNGV. The CDR3 contains 14 residues.

The rearrangement joins TRBV29-1 to TRBJ1-2, with D unclear. Germline V gene data show CDR1 as SQVTM and CDR2 as ANQGSEA. This CDR3 has 12 residues. The V and J ends lost 2 bases and 8 bases respectively, with 12 bases between them. The DNA of the CDR3 is TGCAGCGTTGAACCGACTGGCGGGGGCTACACCTTC. Translation: CSVEPTGGGYTF. The full variable domain, with the rest looked up from reference TRBV29-1 and TRBJ1-2, is SAVISQKPSRDICQRGTSLTIQCQVDSQVTMMFWYRQQPGQSLTLIATANQGSEATYESGFVIDKFPISRPNLTFSTLTVSNMSPEDSSIYLCSVEPTGGGYTFGSGTRLTVV.

The chain uses TRBV19 and TRBJ1-5; D remains ambiguous. The ends were cut back, 2 bases at V and 5 bases at J, with 13 bases in the middle. The CDR3 is 15 residues long. Germline CDR1 is LNHDA and CDR2 is SQIVND (reference sequence). Here the CDR3 reads CASSILGFSDQPQHF. CDR3 DNA sequence: TGTGCCAGTAGTATATTGGGGTTTTCGGATCAGCCCCAGCATTTT.

The rearrangement uses TRBV11-2 and TRBJ2-5, with D possibly TRBD2 on 6 matching bases. This CDR3 spans 12 amino acids. CDR1 is SGHAT and CDR2 is FQNNGV in the germline V gene. V shed 5 bases and J shed 3 bases, with 7 bases lying between them. The CDR3 nucleotides are TGTGCCAGCAGCCCGGGGGAAGAGACCCAGTACTTC. Translated, it gives CASSPGEETQYF.

The V call is TRBV4-2, the J call TRBJ2-1; 10 nucleotides match TRBD2. The length of the CDR3 is 15 residues. Germline V gene data show CDR1 as LGHNA and CDR2 as YNFKEQ. V shed 1 base and J 6 bases; nucleotides not matched to a gene: 3. The CDR3, as DNA: TGTGCCAGCAGCCAAGTAAGCGGGGGGGCCAATGAGCAGTTCTTC. It translates to CASSQVSGGANEQFF.

The gene calls are TRBV2 and TRBJ1-1, with D uncertain. V lost 4 bases and J lost 0, with 6 bases in between. This CDR3 has 13 residues. CDR1 is SNHLY, CDR2 FYNNEI, per germline. The CDR3 sequence: CASSVSLNTEAFF. The CDR3, as DNA: TGTGCCAGCAGTGTTTCTTTGAACACTGAAGCTTTCTTT.

The chain has TRBV19 and TRBJ2-7; D is ambiguous. V gave up 1 base and J gave up 2 bases, with 9 bases separating them. Germline assignment: CDR1 LNHDA and CDR2 SQIVND (reference sequence). There are 14 residues in the CDR3. The CDR3 DNA follows: TGTGCCAGTAGTATAGCTCCAGGCCCCTACGAGCAGTACTTC. Encoded protein: CASSIAPGPYEQYF. Drawing the rest from reference TRBV19 and TRBJ2-7, the complete variable domain is DGGITQSPKYLFRKEGQNVTLSCEQNLNHDAMYWYRQDPGQGLRLIYYSQIVNDFQKGDIAEGYSVSREKKESFPLTVTSAQKNPTAFYLCASSIAPGPYEQYFGPGTRLTVT.

J is TRBJ1-4 and V is TRBV5-4; 10 bases map to TRBD1. The CDR3 runs 13 residues. The germline V gene has CDR1 SGHNT and CDR2 YYREEE (reference sequence). Trimming took 4 bases from V and 10 from J; bases not matched to a gene: 4. The CDR3, as DNA: TGTGCCAGCAGCGGGGGACAGGGGAGAAAACTGTTTTTT. Translated: CASSGGQGRKLFF.

CDR3 loop: CASSLAPIALETQYF. The CDR3 coding sequence is TGTGCCAGCAGCTTAGCGCCGATAGCCCTGGAGACCCAGTACTTC. The rearrangement joins TRBV7-6 to TRBJ2-5; D unclear. This CDR3 contains 15 residues. Per germline, CDR1 SGHVS and CDR2 FNYEAQ. V lost 0 bases and J 5 bases, leaving 13 bases between the germline ends.

This chain links TRBV12-3 or TRBV12-4 with TRBJ2-7; D tentatively reads TRBD1 or TRBD2 (6 bases each). The CDR3 length is 13 residues. V lost 10 bases to trimming and J lost 1 base, with 14 bases between them. CDR3 DNA: TGTGCCACCTTGAAGGGGGGATCCTACGAGCAGTACTTC. It translates to CATLKGGSYEQYF.

The rearrangement uses TRBV28 and TRBJ2-7; 7 nucleotides match TRBD1. Germline values: CDR1 MDHEN, CDR2 SYDVKM. V was pared by 4 bases and J by 1 base, with 10 bases of the junction left unmatched. CDR3 length: 16 residues. In DNA, the CDR3 is TGTGCCAGCAGTTCCATAGGACAGGCTAGGTCCTACGAGCAGTACTTC. Translation gives CASSSIGQARSYEQYF.

The chain carries TRBV5-4 and TRBJ2-5; D ambiguous. The CDR3 contains 14 residues. Germline V CDR1 and CDR2: SGHNT, YYREEE (reference sequence). V lost 4 bases, J lost 0 bases, and 10 bases lay in between. CDR3 region: CASSQDRYQETQYF. The DNA of the CDR3 is TGTGCCAGCAGCCAGGATCGGTACCAAGAGACCCAGTACTTC. Complete variable domain (other parts from reference TRBV5-4 and TRBJ2-5): ETGVTQSPTHLIKTRGQQVTLRCSSQSGHNTVSWYQQALGQGPQFIFQYYREEENGRGNFPPRFSGLQFPNYSSELNVNALELDDSALYLCASSQDRYQETQYFGPGTRLLVL.

The rearrangement links TRBV7-2 to TRBJ2-2, with 8 positions matching TRBD2. This CDR3 spans 17 amino acids. The V and J ends lost 3 bases and 2 bases, in that order; junction bases with no gene match: 8. Per germline, CDR1 SGHTA and CDR2 FQGNSA. Here the CDR3 DNA reads TGTGCCAGCAGCTTCTCCAGCGGGGGACTTAACACCGGGGAGCTGTTTTTT. This encodes CASSFSSGGLNTGELFF.

This chain joins TRBV7-2 and TRBJ2-3, with 11 nucleotides matching TRBD2. V gave up 3 bases and J gave up 4 bases; unmatched junction bases: 0. The V gene's germline CDR1 is SGHTA and CDR2 FQGNSA. This CDR3 spans 14 amino acids. In DNA form, the CDR3 reads TGTGCCAGCAGCTTTAGCGGGGGGGCAGATACGCAGTATTTT. This sequence encodes CASSFSGGADTQYF.

The chain joins TRBV6-6 to TRBJ2-5; possibly TRBD2 for D (7 bases). The germline CDR1 and CDR2 sequences are MNHNY and SVGAGI (reference sequence). V was cut by 8 bases and J by 4 bases, with 14 bases left in between. The CDR3 runs 13 residues. This chain's CDR3 is CASHQGRGETQYF. The CDR3 bases are TGTGCCAGCCACCAGGGGAGGGGAGAGACCCAGTACTTC.

V usage is TRBV12-5 and J usage is TRBJ1-2; 7 bases fit TRBD1. Germline CDR1 and CDR2: LGHNT and FRNRAP. The CDR3 has 16 amino acids. After removal of 3 bases from V and 8 bases from J, the junction contained 15 bases not matched to a gene. CDR3 protein: CASGFFGGQLVLGYTF. The CDR3, as DNA: TGTGCTAGTGGTTTCTTTGGGGGACAGTTAGTTTTGGGCTACACCTTC.

The chain recombines TRBV3-1 (or the pseudogene TRBV3-2) with TRBJ2-5; no clear D. There are 14 residues in the CDR3. The germline CDR1 and CDR2 sequences are LGHDT and YNNKEL (reference sequence). The CDR3 spells CALRSYEKQETQYF. In DNA, the CDR3 is TGTGCGTTGCGGAGCTATGAGAAACAAGAGACCCAGTACTTC.

The chain joins TRBV6-2 or TRBV6-3 to TRBJ1-5; D is unclear. This CDR3 contains 16 residues. Trimming cost V 6 bases and J 3 bases, with 18 bases left between them. CDR1 MNHEY and CDR2 SVGEGT come from the germline V gene. The DNA for the CDR3 is TGTGCCAGCAGCCCTCGTGAGAGAGGCCTCAATCAGCCCCAGCATTTT. It yields the protein CASSPRERGLNQPQHF.